Listed here are 29 T cell receptor beta chains from one sample, sequenced in a study of cytomegalovirus exposure and HLA in healthy donors. In the PCR, 60 Vbeta and 13 Jbeta primers were used. Assay: immunoSEQ multiplex PCR; the TCRdb copy retains only in-frame clones and omits some. There are 150,000 to 200,000 clones in the sample; 60% to 80% occur only once, and 4.9% lies in the top ten. The sample was PBMCs. The receptors derive from a male donor in good health and CMV-seronegative.

The chain recombines TRBV19 with TRBJ2-7, with D possibly TRBD2 on 5 matching bases. The germline V gene encodes CDR1 LNHDA and CDR2 SQIVND (reference sequence). Trimming stripped 5 bases from V and 4 bases from J, with 6 bases between. The CDR3 length is 11 residues. CDR3 sequence: CASSPGYEQYF. The CDR3 region has the DNA TGTGCCAGTAGTCCGGGGTACGAGCAGTACTTC.

The chain links TRBV5-6 to TRBJ2-3, with 9 bases matching TRBD1. The J segment lost 7 bases and the V segment lost 2 bases, leaving 8 bases of the junction unmatched. Looked up from germline, CDR1 is SGHDT and CDR2 is YYEEEE. The CDR3 totals 15 residues. The CDR3 loop reads CASSFWTGVTNTQYF. In DNA form, the CDR3 reads TGTGCCAGCAGCTTCTGGACAGGGGTAACAAATACGCAGTATTTT.

A few counts support this clone. This sequence joins TRBV19 and TRBJ1-5; TRBD1 might be the D (6 bases). V was trimmed by 1 base and J by 2 bases, leaving 9 bases between them. Germline assignment: CDR1 LNHDA and CDR2 SQIVND (reference sequence). The CDR3 spans 15 residues. The CDR3 DNA sequence: TGTGCCAGTAGTATAGGTCAGGGGCGCAATCAGCCCCAGCATTTT. This translates into CASSIGQGRNQPQHF.

The chain links TRBV10-2 to TRBJ2-1; 8 bases agree with TRBD2. Unmatched junction bases numbered 17, after V lost 4 bases and J lost 9 bases. Germline CDR1 and CDR2: WSHSY and SAAADI. The CDR3 sequence is 17 residues long. CDR3 region: CASSGSGELAGLGEQFF. CDR3 DNA: TGCGCCAGCAGTGGTAGTGGGGAATTAGCGGGACTCGGTGAGCAGTTCTTC.

This clone came up a few times. The chain carries TRBV9 and TRBJ2-3, with 7 bases fitting TRBD2. The germline CDR1 and CDR2 sequences are SGDLS and YYNGEE. The CDR3 runs to 15 residues. V lost 3 bases and J lost 2; bases outside the gene matches: 6. The CDR3 loop is CASSGGGLLTDTQYF. The CDR3 DNA sequence: TGTGCCAGCAGCGGGGGGGGACTTCTCACAGATACGCAGTATTTT.

V usage is TRBV29-1 and J usage is TRBJ1-5, with D tentatively TRBD1 (6 bases). The CDR3 is 14 amino acids. CDR1 and CDR2 (germline): SQVTM, ANQGSEA. Trimming stripped 6 bases from V and 3 bases from J, with 15 bases between. This CDR3 reads CSVGDRNFNQPQHF. The DNA for the CDR3 is TGCAGCGTGGGTGACAGGAATTTCAATCAGCCCCAGCATTTT.

In this sample, this clone turned up once. V is TRBV27 and J is TRBJ1-1; D gene unclear. This CDR3 has 14 amino acids. V lost 7 bases and J 8 bases, leaving 20 bases between the germline ends. The V gene's germline CDR1 is MNHEY and CDR2 SMNVEV (reference sequence). The CDR3 sequence is CASTSIGSLSEAFF. The CDR3, as DNA: TGTGCCAGCACCTCGATCGGGTCGTTGAGCGAAGCTTTCTTT.

V gene TRBV29-1 combines with J gene TRBJ1-2, with D unclear. V lost 3 bases and J lost 0, with 5 bases in between. The germline CDR1 and CDR2 sequences are SQVTM and ANQGSEA. The CDR3 is 12 residues long. The DNA for the CDR3 is TGCAGCGTTGACGCAGCTAACTATGGCTACACCTTC. Its protein is CSVDAANYGYTF.

The chain recombines TRBV11-2 with TRBJ2-2; D gene unclear. The V and J ends lost 2 bases and 1 base respectively, with 11 bases between them. CDR3 length: 16 residues. CDR1 is SGHAT and CDR2 is FQNNGV in the germline V gene. CDR3 protein: CASSLWPHRNTGELFF. The CDR3 nucleotides are TGTGCCAGCAGCTTATGGCCCCACAGGAACACCGGGGAGCTGTTTTTT.

The chain uses TRBV2 and TRBJ2-7; D is perhaps TRBD2 (8 bases). The CDR3 sequence is 14 residues long. Germline V gives CDR1 SNHLY, CDR2 FYNNEI. V dropped 6 bases and J dropped 3 bases, with 15 bases sitting between them. The CDR3 region is CASRTGGGVYEQYF. DNA of the CDR3: TGTGCCAGCAGGACGGGAGGGGGCGTCTACGAGCAGTACTTC. The full variable domain, with the rest looked up from reference TRBV2 and TRBJ2-7, is EPEVTQTPSHQVTQMGQEVILRCVPISNHLYFYWYRQILGQKVEFLVSFYNNEISEKSEIFDDQFSVERPDGSNFTLKIRSTKLEDSAMYFCASRTGGGVYEQYFGPGTRLTVT.

The J gene is TRBJ2-7, the V gene TRBV29-1; 9 nucleotides match TRBD1. CDR1 is SQVTM, CDR2 ANQGSEA, per germline. This CDR3 is 14 amino acids long. Losses at the gene ends were 6 bases for V and 5 bases for J; bases not matched to a gene: 11. In DNA, the CDR3 is TGCAGCGTGGGCCCGGGGACAGGGTCCCACGAGCAGTACTTC. This gives the protein CSVGPGTGSHEQYF.

V and J are TRBV6-5 and TRBJ1-2, with D perhaps matching TRBD1 (5 bases). Germline lookup yields CDR1 MNHEY and CDR2 SVGAGI. Trimming cost V 11 bases and J 8 bases, with 15 bases left between them. The CDR3 sequence is 11 residues long. The CDR3 DNA is TGTGCCGCGATGGGCGACAGAGGCTACACCTTC. Translation gives CAAMGDRGYTF.

V and J are TRBV4-1 and TRBJ2-5, with a tentative D call TRBD1 (5 bases). Germline CDR1 is MGHRA and CDR2 is YSYEKL. Trimming left V 0 bases short and J 11 bases short, with 13 bases between. This CDR3 has 13 amino acids. The CDR3 protein is CASSQEQGYEQYF. CDR3 in DNA: TGCGCCAGCAGCCAAGAGCAGGGTTATGAGCAGTACTTC.

This clone was counted a few times. The chain is built from TRBV2 and TRBJ2-5; D remains unclear. Germline CDR1 reads SNHLY; CDR2 reads FYNNEI. Trimming took off 7 bases at V and 1 base at J, with 4 bases between the two ends. The CDR3 length is 11 residues. The CDR3: CASTLQETQYF. In nucleotides, the CDR3 is TGTGCCAGCACCCTCCAAGAGACCCAGTACTTC.

The rearrangement links TRBV7-9 to TRBJ2-1, with 8 bases aligning to TRBD2. Germline V gives CDR1 SEHNR, CDR2 FQNEAQ (reference sequence). This CDR3 region has 15 residues. The junction had 4 bases not matched to a gene; V was cut back by 1 base and J by 5 bases. The CDR3 region is CASSLEGLVDNEQFF. CDR3 bases: TGTGCCAGCAGCTTAGAGGGACTAGTTGACAATGAGCAGTTCTTC.

By share, this clone ranks as medium-sized (0.01 to 0.1%). This chain joins TRBV7-7 and TRBJ1-1; D is unclear. This CDR3 has 13 amino acids. Germline V gene lookup returns CDR1 SSHAT and CDR2 FNYEAQ (reference sequence). The germline V and J ends were trimmed by 2 bases and 1 base, with 5 bases remaining between them. This CDR3 is CASSLSGNTEAFF. The CDR3 DNA reads TGTGCCAGCAGCTTATCCGGGAACACTGAAGCTTTCTTT.

This clone was detected once. V and J are TRBV15 and TRBJ2-1; 8 positions agree with TRBD1. V was pared by 5 bases and J by 5 bases, with 5 bases of the junction left unmatched. Germline CDR1 reads LNHNV; CDR2 reads YYDKDF (reference sequence). The CDR3 covers 14 residues. The CDR3 nucleotides are TGTGCCACCAGCCCGGACAGGGTGGACAATGAGCAGTTCTTC. Protein product: CATSPDRVDNEQFF.

The rearrangement joins TRBV19 to TRBJ2-3; 7 positions agree with TRBD2. Per germline, CDR1 LNHDA and CDR2 SQIVND (reference sequence). The CDR3 length is 14 residues. Trimming cost V 5 bases and J 5 bases; bases outside gene matches: 7. This CDR3 reads CASSLGLGVDTQYF. The CDR3 bases are TGTGCCAGTAGTCTTGGACTAGGAGTAGATACGCAGTATTTT.

The chain has TRBV6-5 and TRBJ2-1; TRBD2 is a possible D gene (6 bases). The germline V gene encodes CDR1 MNHEY and CDR2 SVGAGI. Trimming removed 0 bases from V and 8 bases from J, with 11 bases in between. CDR3 length equals 14 residues. The DNA for the CDR3 is TGTGCCAGCAGTTACTCAGTATCGGGGGATGAGCAGTTCTTC. Translated: CASSYSVSGDEQFF.

This clone was seen a few times. This chain uses TRBV6-5 with TRBJ2-3; D is possibly TRBD1 (6 bases). The V and J ends lost 7 bases and 4 bases respectively, with 18 bases between them. Germline V gene data show CDR1 as MNHEY and CDR2 as SVGAGI. This CDR3 spans 15 amino acids. CDR3 sequence (DNA): TGTGCCAGCACCTCAAAGTATGAGGGGGCAGATACGCAGTATTTT. This translates into CASTSKYEGADTQYF.

The chain is built from TRBV7-9 and TRBJ1-1; 9 nucleotides agree with TRBD1. CDR3 length: 14 residues. CDR1 SEHNR and CDR2 FQNEAQ come from the germline V gene (reference sequence). V lost 0 bases and J lost 8; bases outside the gene matches: 4. The CDR3 DNA reads as TGTGCCAGCAGCTTAGCTTCCGGGACAGGGGAAGCTTTCTTT. Translated: CASSLASGTGEAFF.

The rearrangement uses TRBV7-2 and TRBJ1-1; perhaps TRBD1 as D (5 bases). This CDR3 has 14 amino acids. The V end lost 1 base, the J end lost 1 base, and 7 bases lay between the germline ends. Per the germline V gene, CDR1 is SGHTA and CDR2 is FQGNSA. Here the CDR3 DNA reads TGTGCCAGCAGCTTAGTTGGACAGAACACTGAAGCTTTCTTT. Its protein product is CASSLVGQNTEAFF.

This clone has only a few counts. The chain recombines TRBV5-5 with TRBJ2-1; 16 bases match TRBD2. CDR3 length: 20 residues. The V gene end was trimmed by 0 bases and the J gene end by 1 base; junction bases not matched to a gene: 7. Germline V CDR1 and CDR2: SGHKS, YYEKEE (reference sequence). The CDR3 DNA sequence: TGTGCCAGCAGCTTGGTGGGACTAGCGGGGGGGCCCGGTTCCTACAATGAGCAGTTCTTC. This gives the protein CASSLVGLAGGPGSYNEQFF.

With regard to this clone: Germline is not matched at one junction end, which may reflect a read error. CDR3 loop: CSSSLPQGYTEAFF. The CDR3 DNA is TGTTCCAGCAGCTTACCCCAGGGGTACACTGAAGCTTTCTTT. The chain uses TRBV7-9 and TRBJ1-1; D is possibly TRBD1 (6 bases). The CDR3 is made up of 14 amino acids. Germline CDR1 SEHNR, CDR2 FQNEAQ (reference sequence).

This CDR3 reads CASSQAFGTYEKLFF. DNA for the CDR3: TGTGCCAGCAGCCAAGCCTTCGGGACATATGAAAAACTGTTTTTT. V is TRBV4-2 and J is TRBJ1-4, with TRBD1 as a possible D gene (6 bases). Per the germline V gene, CDR1 is LGHNA and CDR2 is YNFKEQ. This CDR3 spans 15 amino acids. V was pared by 1 base and J by 6 bases, with 12 bases between.

V usage is TRBV6-6 and J usage is TRBJ1-2; 12 nucleotides match TRBD1. The CDR3 runs to 16 residues. CDR1 and CDR2 from the germline V gene are MNHNY and SVGAGI (reference sequence). Unmatched junction bases numbered 6, after V lost 6 bases and J lost 1 base. DNA of the CDR3: TGTGCCAGCAGCCGCCGGGACAGGGGGCGTAACTATGGCTACACCTTC. Translation: CASSRRDRGRNYGYTF.

This chain links TRBV9 with TRBJ2-2; D perhaps matches TRBD2 (5 bases). Trimming left V 4 bases short and J 0 bases short, with 13 bases between. CDR3 length: 16 amino acids. Germline CDR1 is SGDLS and CDR2 is YYNGEE. The CDR3 loop reads CASSPRRSSNTGELFF. The DNA for the CDR3 is TGTGCCAGCAGCCCCCGGAGGTCCTCGAACACCGGGGAGCTGTTTTTT.

The J gene is TRBJ2-1, the V gene TRBV2, with 7 bases identical to TRBD2. V gave up 8 bases and J gave up 6 bases; unmatched junction bases: 10. This CDR3 region has 14 residues. In germline, CDR1 is SNHLY, CDR2 FYNNEI. CDR3 nucleotide sequence: TGTGCCAGCCGAGGCGGGGGACCAGTCAATGAGCAGTTCTTC. It is translated as CASRGGGPVNEQFF.

The chain couples TRBV5-1 to TRBJ2-1; D may be TRBD2 (5 bases). Germline V gives CDR1 SGHRS, CDR2 YFSETQ. This CDR3 spans 15 amino acids. The germline V and J ends were trimmed by 3 bases and 0 bases, with 10 bases remaining between them. In nucleotides, the CDR3 is TGCGCCAGCAGCTCAAGCGGCACCTCCTACAATGAGCAGTTCTTC. The encoded protein is CASSSSGTSYNEQFF.